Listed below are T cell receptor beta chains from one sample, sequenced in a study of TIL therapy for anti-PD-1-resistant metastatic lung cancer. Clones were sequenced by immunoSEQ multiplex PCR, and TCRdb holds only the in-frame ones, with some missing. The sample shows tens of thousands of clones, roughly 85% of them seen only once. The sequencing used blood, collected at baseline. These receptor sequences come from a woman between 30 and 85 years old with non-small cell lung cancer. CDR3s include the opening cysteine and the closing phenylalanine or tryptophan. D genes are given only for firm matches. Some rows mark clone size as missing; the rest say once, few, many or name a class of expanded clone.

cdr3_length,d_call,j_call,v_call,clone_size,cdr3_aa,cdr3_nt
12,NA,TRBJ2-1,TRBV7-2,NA,CASRTRVHEQFF,TGTGCCAGCAGGACTAGAGTCCATGAGCAGTTCTTC
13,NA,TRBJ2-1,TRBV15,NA,CATSRAPGEGLFF,TGTGCCACCAGCAGAGCCCCAGGCGAGGGGCTGTTCTTC
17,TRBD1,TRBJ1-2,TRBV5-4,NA,CASSLGRTGMDDYGYTF,TGTGCCAGCAGCTTGGGGCGGACAGGGATGGATGACTATGGCTACACCTTC
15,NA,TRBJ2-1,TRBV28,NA,CASSLIGAFYNEQFF,TGTGCCAGCAGTTTAATAGGGGCCTTCTACAATGAGCAGTTCTTC
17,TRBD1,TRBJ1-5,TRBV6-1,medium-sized,CASSGFGTGVYNQPQHF,TGTGCCAGCAGTGGCTTCGGGACAGGGGTCTACAATCAGCCCCAGCATTTT
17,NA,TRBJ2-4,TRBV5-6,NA,CASSSGGGALAKNIQYF,TGTGCCAGCAGCTCTGGCGGCGGAGCGTTAGCCAAAAACATTCAGTACTTC
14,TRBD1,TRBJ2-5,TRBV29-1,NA,CSVVPGQGWETQYF,TGCAGCGTTGTTCCGGGACAGGGATGGGAGACCCAGTACTTC
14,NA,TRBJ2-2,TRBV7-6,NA,CASGRQGKAGELFF,TGTGCCAGCGGGAGGCAGGGGAAGGCCGGGGAGCTGTTTTTT
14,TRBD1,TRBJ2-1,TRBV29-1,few,CSVEGDRVYNEQFF,TGCAGCGTTGAAGGGGACAGGGTCTACAATGAGCAGTTCTTC
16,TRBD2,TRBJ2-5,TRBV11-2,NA,CASSAELAGRGETQYF,TGTGCCAGCAGCGCCGAACTAGCGGGAAGGGGAGAGACCCAGTACTTC
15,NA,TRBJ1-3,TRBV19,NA,CASNSVTFSGNTIYF,TGTGCCAGTAATTCTGTGACGTTCTCTGGAAACACCATATATTTT